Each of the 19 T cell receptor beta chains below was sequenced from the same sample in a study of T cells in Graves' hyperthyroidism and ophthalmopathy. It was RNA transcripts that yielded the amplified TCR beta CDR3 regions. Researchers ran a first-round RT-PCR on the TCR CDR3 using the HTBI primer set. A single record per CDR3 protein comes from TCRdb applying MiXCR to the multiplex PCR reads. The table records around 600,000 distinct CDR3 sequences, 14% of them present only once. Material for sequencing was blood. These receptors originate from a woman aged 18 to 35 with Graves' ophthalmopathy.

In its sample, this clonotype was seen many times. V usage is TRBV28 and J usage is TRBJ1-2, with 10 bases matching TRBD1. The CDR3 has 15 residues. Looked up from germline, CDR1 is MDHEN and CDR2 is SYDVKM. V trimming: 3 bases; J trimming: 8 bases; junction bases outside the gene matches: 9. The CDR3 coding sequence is TGTGCCAGCAGTTTGGGGGGGACAGGGGCCCGCGGCTACACCTTC. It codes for CASSLGGTGARGYTF.

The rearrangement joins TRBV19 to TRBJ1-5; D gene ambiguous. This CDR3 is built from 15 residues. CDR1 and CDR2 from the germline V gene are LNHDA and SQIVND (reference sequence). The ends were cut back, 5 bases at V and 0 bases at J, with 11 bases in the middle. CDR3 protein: CASSGADYSNQPQHF. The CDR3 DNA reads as TGTGCCAGTAGTGGTGCGGATTATAGCAATCAGCCCCAGCATTTT.

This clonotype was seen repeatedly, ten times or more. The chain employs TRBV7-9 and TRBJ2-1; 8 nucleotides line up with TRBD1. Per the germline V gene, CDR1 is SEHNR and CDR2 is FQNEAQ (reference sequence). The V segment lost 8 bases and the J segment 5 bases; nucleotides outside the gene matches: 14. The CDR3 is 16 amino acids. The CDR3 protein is CASQTTGALPNNEQFF. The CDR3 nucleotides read TGTGCCAGCCAAACGACAGGGGCCTTACCAAACAATGAGCAGTTCTTC.

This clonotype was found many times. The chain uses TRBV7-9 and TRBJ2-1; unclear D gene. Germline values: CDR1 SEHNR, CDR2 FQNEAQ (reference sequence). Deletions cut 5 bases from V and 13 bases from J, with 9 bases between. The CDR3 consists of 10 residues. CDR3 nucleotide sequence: TGTGCCAGCAGCCCCCTTGGTCAGTTCTTC. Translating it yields CASSPLGQFF.

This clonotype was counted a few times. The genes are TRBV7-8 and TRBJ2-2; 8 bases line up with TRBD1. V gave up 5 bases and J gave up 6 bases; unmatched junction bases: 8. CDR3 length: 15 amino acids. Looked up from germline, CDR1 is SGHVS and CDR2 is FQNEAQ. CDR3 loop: CASSLRGQGAGELFF. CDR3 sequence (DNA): TGTGCCAGCAGCCTGCGCGGACAGGGAGCCGGGGAGCTGTTTTTT. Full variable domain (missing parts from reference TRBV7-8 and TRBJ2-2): GAGVSQSPRYKVAKRGQDVALRCDPISGHVSLFWYQQALGQGPEFLTYFQNEAQLDKSGLPSDRFFAERPEGSVSTLKIQRTQQEDSAVYLCASSLRGQGAGELFFGEGSRLTVL.

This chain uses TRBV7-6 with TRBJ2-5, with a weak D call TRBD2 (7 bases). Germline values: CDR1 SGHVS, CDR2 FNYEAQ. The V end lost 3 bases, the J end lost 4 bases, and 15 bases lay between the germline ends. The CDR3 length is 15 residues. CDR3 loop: CASSFAGAWRETQYF. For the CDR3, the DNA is TGTGCCAGCAGCTTCGCGGGGGCCTGGCGAGAGACCCAGTACTTC.

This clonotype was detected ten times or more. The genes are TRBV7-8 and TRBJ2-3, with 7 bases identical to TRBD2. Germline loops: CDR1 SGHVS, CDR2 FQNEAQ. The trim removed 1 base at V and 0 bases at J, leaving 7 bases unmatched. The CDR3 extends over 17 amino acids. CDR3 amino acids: CASSLGGGTLSTDTQYF. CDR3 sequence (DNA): TGTGCCAGCAGCTTAGGGGGAGGGACGTTAAGCACAGATACGCAGTATTTT.

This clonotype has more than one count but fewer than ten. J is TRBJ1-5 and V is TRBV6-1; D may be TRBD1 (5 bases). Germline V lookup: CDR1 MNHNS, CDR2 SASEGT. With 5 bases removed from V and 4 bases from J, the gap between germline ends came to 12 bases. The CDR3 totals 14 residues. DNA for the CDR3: TGTGCCAGCAGTCCAAGGTGGGGGAATCAGCCCCAGCATTTT. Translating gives CASSPRWGNQPQHF.

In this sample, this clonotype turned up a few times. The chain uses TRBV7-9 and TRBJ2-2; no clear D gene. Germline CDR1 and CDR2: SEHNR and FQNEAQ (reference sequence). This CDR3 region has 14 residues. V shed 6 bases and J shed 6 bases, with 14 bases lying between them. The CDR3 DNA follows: TGTGCCAGCAGACAGACTTACCCGGCCGGGGAGCTGTTTTTT. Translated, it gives CASRQTYPAGELFF. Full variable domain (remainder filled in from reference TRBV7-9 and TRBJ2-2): DTGVSQNPRHKITKRGQNVTFRCDPISEHNRLYWYRQTLGQGPEFLTYFQNEAQLEKSRLLSDRFSAERPKGSFSTLEIQRTEQGDSAMYLCASRQTYPAGELFFGEGSRLTVL.

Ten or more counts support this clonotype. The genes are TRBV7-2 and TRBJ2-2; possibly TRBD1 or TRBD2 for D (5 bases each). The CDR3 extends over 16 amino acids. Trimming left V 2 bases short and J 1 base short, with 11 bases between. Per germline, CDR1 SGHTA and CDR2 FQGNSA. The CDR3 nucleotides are TGTGCCAGCAGCTTACGTTCGGGACGGAACACCGGGGAGCTGTTTTTT. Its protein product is CASSLRSGRNTGELFF.

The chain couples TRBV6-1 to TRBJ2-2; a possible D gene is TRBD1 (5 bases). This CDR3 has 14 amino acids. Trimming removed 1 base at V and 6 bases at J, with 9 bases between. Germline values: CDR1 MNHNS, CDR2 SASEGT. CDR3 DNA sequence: TGTGCCAGCAGTGAAGGCAGGGCCCCCGGGGAGCTGTTTTTT. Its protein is CASSEGRAPGELFF.

CDR3 DNA: TGTGCCAGCAGCTACCCACAGGGCAATAAGTATTCACCCCTCCACTTT. Translation: CASSYPQGNKYSPLHF. The chain joins TRBV7-2 to TRBJ1-6, with D maybe TRBD1 (6 bases). Trimming cost V 4 bases and J 8 bases, with 18 bases left between them. Germline loops: CDR1 SGHTA, CDR2 FQGNSA. There are 16 residues in the CDR3.

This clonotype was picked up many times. The CDR3 DNA sequence: TGTGCCGTAAGGGAATCTGGAAACACCATATATTTT. This codes for CAVRESGNTIYF. V and J are TRBV7-2 and TRBJ1-3; D is unresolved. Trimming took off 11 bases at V and 1 base at J, with 9 bases between the two ends. This CDR3 has 12 amino acids. Germline CDR1 and CDR2: SGHTA and FQGNSA.

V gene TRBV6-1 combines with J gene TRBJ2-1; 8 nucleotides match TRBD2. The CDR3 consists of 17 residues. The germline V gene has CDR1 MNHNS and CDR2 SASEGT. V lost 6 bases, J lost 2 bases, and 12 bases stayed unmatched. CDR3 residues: CASRVGGGAATYNEQFF. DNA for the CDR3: TGTGCCAGCAGAGTCGGGGGGGGAGCGGCCACCTACAATGAGCAGTTCTTC.

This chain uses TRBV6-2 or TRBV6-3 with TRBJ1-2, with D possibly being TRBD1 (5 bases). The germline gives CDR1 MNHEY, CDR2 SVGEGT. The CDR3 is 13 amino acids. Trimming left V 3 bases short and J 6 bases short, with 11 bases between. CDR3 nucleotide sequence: TGTGCCAGCAGTTATCGAGGGGAGGATGGCTACACCTTC. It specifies CASSYRGEDGYTF.

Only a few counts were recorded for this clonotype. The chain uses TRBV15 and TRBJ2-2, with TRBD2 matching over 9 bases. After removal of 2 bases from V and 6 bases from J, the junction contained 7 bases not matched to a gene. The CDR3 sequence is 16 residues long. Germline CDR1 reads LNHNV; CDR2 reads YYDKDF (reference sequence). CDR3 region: CATSRMQAGGAGELFF. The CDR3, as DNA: TGTGCCACCAGCAGAATGCAAGCGGGAGGCGCCGGGGAGCTGTTTTTT. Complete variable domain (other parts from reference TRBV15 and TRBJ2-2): DAMVIQNPRYQVTQFGKPVTLSCSQTLNHNVMYWYQQKSSQAPKLLFHYYDKDFNNEADTPDNFQSRRPNTSFCFLDIRSPGLGDTAMYLCATSRMQAGGAGELFFGEGSRLTVL.

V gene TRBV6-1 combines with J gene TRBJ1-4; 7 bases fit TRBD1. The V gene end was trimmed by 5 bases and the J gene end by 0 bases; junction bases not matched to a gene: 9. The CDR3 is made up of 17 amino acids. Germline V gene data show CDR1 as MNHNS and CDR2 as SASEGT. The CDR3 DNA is TGTGCCAGCAGTCCTGGACAGGTTCCCGCAACTAATGAAAAACTGTTTTTT. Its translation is CASSPGQVPATNEKLFF.

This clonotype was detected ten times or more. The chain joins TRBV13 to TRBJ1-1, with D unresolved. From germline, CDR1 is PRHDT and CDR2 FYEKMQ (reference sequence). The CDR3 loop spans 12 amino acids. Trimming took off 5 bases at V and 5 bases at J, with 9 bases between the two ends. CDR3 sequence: CASSPASTEAFF. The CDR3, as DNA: TGTGCCAGCAGCCCCGCGTCTACTGAAGCTTTCTTT.

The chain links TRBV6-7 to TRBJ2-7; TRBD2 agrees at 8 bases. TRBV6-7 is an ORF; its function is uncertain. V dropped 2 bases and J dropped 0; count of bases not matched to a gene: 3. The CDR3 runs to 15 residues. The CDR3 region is CASSYKLADSYEQYF. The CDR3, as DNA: TGTGCCAGCAGTTACAAACTAGCGGACTCCTACGAGCAGTACTTC.